Listed below are T cell receptor beta chains from one sample, sequenced in a study of early T cells in non-severe SARS-CoV-2 infection. TCRdb processed the 5' RACE reads anew with MiXCR; each CDR3 protein has one entry. This table has tens of thousands of distinct CDR3 sequences, around 15% appearing once. The sequenced sample was whole blood. The receptors were gathered from an adult who was a healthcare worker with PCR-confirmed SARS-CoV-2 infection or an uninfected control (not recorded which). Both conserved end residues are part of each CDR3. A D gene is named only where the DNA matches it firmly. Rows may omit the clone size; those that give it use once, few, many or a size class.

few	TRBD1	TRBV4-1	TRBJ1-2	CASSPGTGLEDGYTF	TGCGCCAGCAGCCCAGGGACAGGGCTAGAGGATGGCTACACCTTC
.	.	TRBV7-6	TRBJ2-1	CATGRASYNEQFF	TGTGCAACCGGGCGGGCTTCCTACAATGAGCAGTTCTTC
few	.	TRBV9	TRBJ2-1	CASEGREDNEQFF	TGTGCCAGCGAAGGCAGGGAGGACAATGAGCAGTTCTTC
.	.	TRBV3-1	TRBJ1-1	CASNRRRDLLNTEAFF	TGTGCCAGCAACCGACGAAGGGACCTCCTGAACACTGAAGCTTTCTTT
few	TRBD1	TRBV7-6	TRBJ2-2	CASSRGTGGARAGELFF	TGTGCCAGCAGCCGCGGGACAGGGGGCGCGAGGGCCGGGGAGCTGTTTTTT
.	TRBD2	TRBV12-3/TRBV12-4	TRBJ2-7	CASSSTTGLGRHEQYF	TGTGCCAGCAGTTCCACGACGGGACTAGGGCGTCACGAGCAGTACTTC
.	.	TRBV20-1	TRBJ1-1	CSALRGGNTEAFF	TGCAGTGCACTCAGGGGAGGAAATACTGAAGCTTTCTTT
few	TRBD2	TRBV6-1	TRBJ2-5	CASTLAGRGETQYF	TGTGCCAGCACCCTAGCGGGGCGGGGAGAGACCCAGTACTTC
few	.	TRBV29-1	TRBJ2-2	CSINRAGELFF	TGCAGCATAAACAGGGCCGGGGAGCTGTTTTTT
.	.	TRBV7-6	TRBJ1-2	CASSLYSVGGYTF	TGTGCCAGCAGCTTATACAGTGTAGGTGGCTACACCTTC
few	TRBD1	TRBV20-1	TRBJ1-1	CSARRKSGGNTEAFF	TGCAGTGCGAGACGAAAGTCAGGGGGGAACACTGAAGCTTTCTTT
.	.	TRBV20-1	TRBJ2-7	CSARRAGATYEQYF	TGCAGTGCTAGGCGGGCAGGGGCAACCTACGAGCAGTACTTC
.	.	TRBV30	TRBJ1-2	CAWSSGGQANYGYTF	TGTGCCTGGAGTAGCGGGGGGCAAGCTAACTATGGCTACACCTTC
few	.	TRBV7-9	TRBJ2-7	CASSQDRDEQYF	TGTGCCAGCAGCCAAGACAGAGACGAGCAGTACTTC
few	TRBD2	TRBV27	TRBJ2-3	CASSLRGRATDTQYF	TGTGCCAGCAGTTTACGGGGGAGGGCCACAGATACGCAGTATTTT
.	.	TRBV4-2	TRBJ2-7	CASSQENHRAYEQYF	TGTGCCAGCAGCCAAGAAAACCATCGGGCCTACGAGCAGTACTTC
few	TRBD1	TRBV20-1	TRBJ1-2	CSADRDRGLGYTF	TGCAGTGCCGACCGGGACAGGGGGCTCGGCTACACCTTC
few	TRBD2	TRBV29-1	TRBJ2-1	CSVSLAGSYNEQFF	TGCAGCGTCAGCCTAGCGGGCTCCTACAATGAGCAGTTCTTC
few	.	TRBV12-3/TRBV12-4	TRBJ1-2	CASSTPRVGQYGYTF	TGTGCCAGCAGTACCCCTCGTGTGGGGCAGTATGGCTACACCTTC
.	.	TRBV7-2	TRBJ2-6	CASSLVGGWASGANVLTF	TGTGCCAGCAGCTTAGTGGGGGGTTGGGCCTCTGGGGCCAACGTCCTGACTTTC
few	.	TRBV5-1	TRBJ1-2	CASSLAPTQGNYGYTF	TGCGCCAGCAGCTTGGCCCCAACACAGGGTAACTATGGCTACACCTTC
.	.	TRBV5-1	TRBJ2-1	CASSLALGDKNNEQFF	TGCGCCAGCAGCTTGGCCTTGGGAGATAAGAACAATGAGCAGTTCTTC
.	TRBD1	TRBV6-2/TRBV6-3	TRBJ2-5	CASRLRDRVRLGQETQYF	TGTGCCAGCAGACTCCGGGACAGGGTCCGCTTAGGTCAAGAGACCCAGTACTTC
few	.	TRBV1	TRBJ2-3	CTSSHFVGPGTDTQYF	.
few	.	TRBV18	TRBJ2-3	CASSPRRAQDTQYF	TGTGCCAGCTCACCACGAAGGGCGCAAGATACGCAGTATTTT
few	.	TRBV5-1	TRBJ2-1	CASSLAGEGAYLYNEQFF	TGCGCCAGCAGCTTGGCCGGGGAGGGGGCGTACCTCTACAATGAGCAGTTCTTC
many	TRBD1	TRBV9	TRBJ1-2	CASSADDRVGYGYTF	TGTGCCAGCAGCGCCGACGACAGGGTCGGCTATGGCTACACCTTC
many	TRBD1	TRBV7-2	TRBJ2-1	CASSAQSGGYNEQFF	TGTGCCAGCAGCGCACAGTCAGGGGGTTACAATGAGCAGTTCTTC
.	.	TRBV6-2/TRBV6-3	TRBJ1-5	CASSYSRRQVGNQPQHF	TGTGCCAGCAGTTACTCGAGACGACAGGTCGGCAATCAGCCCCAGCATTTT
few	.	TRBV28	TRBJ1-2	CASSSWTRAYGYTF	TGTGCCAGCAGTTCCTGGACGAGAGCCTATGGCTACACCTTC
.	.	TRBV14	TRBJ1-2	CASSQAHGYTF	TGTGCCAGCAGCCAAGCCCATGGCTACACCTTC
many	TRBD1	TRBV12-3/TRBV12-4	TRBJ1-1	CASSFDRGGNSFF	TGTGCCAGCAGTTTCGACAGGGGGGGTAATTCTTTCTTT
few	TRBD2	TRBV13	TRBJ2-3	CASSSRTSGLTDTQYF	TGTGCCAGCAGCTCACGGACTAGCGGCCTAACAGATACGCAGTATTTT
.	.	TRBV29-1	TRBJ1-1	CSAVNTEAFF	TGCAGCGCTGTGAACACTGAAGCTTTCTTT
.	.	TRBV7-6	TRBJ2-1	CASSLAQNNEQFF	TGTGCCAGCAGCCTCGCACAAAACAATGAGCAGTTCTTC
few	.	TRBV6-1	TRBJ1-6	CASMTSQDNSPLHF	TGTGCCAGCATGACCAGCCAAGATAATTCACCCCTCCACTTT
few	TRBD2	TRBV29-1	TRBJ2-7	CSVGVAGGSYEQYF	TGCAGCGTTGGGGTAGCGGGAGGTTCCTACGAGCAGTACTTC
.	TRBD2	TRBV29-1	TRBJ2-7	CSVEEGIAGIYEQYF	TGCAGCGTTGAAGAGGGGATAGCGGGGATCTACGAGCAGTACTTC
few	.	TRBV5-1	TRBJ2-5	CASSLEPIGETQYF	TGCGCCAGCAGCTTGGAACCCATTGGGGAGACCCAGTACTTC
few	TRBD2	TRBV10-2	TRBJ2-7	CASSEVAGAYEQYF	TGCGCCAGCAGTGAGGTAGCGGGAGCGTACGAGCAGTACTTC
.	TRBD2	TRBV20-1	TRBJ2-3	CSASGLAGDGTQYF	TGCAGTGCTAGCGGGCTAGCGGGAGATGGTACGCAGTATTTT
.	.	TRBV30	TRBJ1-5	CAWSSHDRYNQPQHF	TGTGCCTGGAGTTCCCACGACAGGTACAATCAGCCCCAGCATTTT
few	.	TRBV12-3/TRBV12-4	TRBJ2-7	CASTLGAGVAYEQYF	TGTGCCAGCACCCTCGGAGCAGGGGTAGCCTACGAGCAGTACTTC
many	TRBD2	TRBV28	TRBJ2-1	CASSSSFGLAGVFYNEQFF	TGTGCCAGCAGTTCCTCTTTCGGACTAGCGGGGGTATTCTACAATGAGCAGTTCTTC
many	.	TRBV29-1	TRBJ1-3	CSVVRSSGNTIYF	TGCAGCGTTGTCCGCAGCTCTGGAAACACCATATATTTT
many	.	TRBV3-1	TRBJ2-7	CASSLEGGTYEQYF	TGTGCCAGCAGCCTAGAGGGCGGGACGTACGAGCAGTACTTC
few	.	TRBV7-6	TRBJ2-2	CASRLDGGAGELFF	TGTGCCAGCAGGTTAGATGGTGGAGCCGGGGAGCTGTTTTTT
.	TRBD2	TRBV4-1	TRBJ2-2	CASSQDLRGLATNTGELFF	TGCGCCAGCAGCCAAGATCTTAGGGGACTAGCGACGAACACCGGGGAGCTGTTTTTT
.	TRBD2	TRBV7-2	TRBJ2-7	CASSFPTSGRPHEQYF	TGTGCCAGCAGCTTTCCGACTAGCGGGAGACCCCACGAGCAGTACTTC
few	.	TRBV27	TRBJ2-7	CASSLYPEYEQYF	TGTGCCAGCAGTTTATACCCAGAGTACGAGCAGTACTTC
many	.	TRBV19	TRBJ1-5	CASSIVASPDQPQHF	TGTGCCAGTAGTATAGTAGCCAGTCCGGATCAGCCCCAGCATTTT
.	TRBD2	TRBV12-3/TRBV12-4	TRBJ2-7	CASSAKTAAGRYF	TGTGCCAGCAGCGCTAAGACTGCAGCGGGGCGTTACTTC
.	.	TRBV27	TRBJ1-1	CASSPLSGRRNTEAFF	TGTGCCAGCAGTCCATTGTCAGGTCGGCGGAACACTGAAGCTTTCTTT
few	TRBD1	TRBV20-1	TRBJ1-1	CSARTGNGNTEAFF	TGCAGTGCTAGGACAGGGAATGGGAACACTGAAGCTTTCTTT
.	.	TRBV2	TRBJ1-1	CASSEEAGHRFMNTEAFF	TGTGCCAGCAGTGAAGAGGCGGGACACAGGTTCATGAACACTGAAGCTTTCTTT
.	.	TRBV11-3	TRBJ1-1	CASSRHRADTEAFF	TGTGCCAGCAGCCGTCACAGGGCGGACACTGAAGCTTTCTTT
.	.	TRBV2	TRBJ1-3	CARRDPGNTIYF	TGTGCCAGACGGGATCCCGGAAACACCATATATTTT
.	TRBD2	TRBV12-3/TRBV12-4	TRBJ2-1	CASRPTSGRDNEQFF	TGTGCCAGCAGGCCTACTAGCGGGAGGGACAATGAGCAGTTCTTC
.	.	TRBV27	TRBJ2-4	CASSEQGRLAKNIQYF	TGTGCCAGCAGTGAACAGGGTAGACTAGCCAAAAACATTCAGTACTTC